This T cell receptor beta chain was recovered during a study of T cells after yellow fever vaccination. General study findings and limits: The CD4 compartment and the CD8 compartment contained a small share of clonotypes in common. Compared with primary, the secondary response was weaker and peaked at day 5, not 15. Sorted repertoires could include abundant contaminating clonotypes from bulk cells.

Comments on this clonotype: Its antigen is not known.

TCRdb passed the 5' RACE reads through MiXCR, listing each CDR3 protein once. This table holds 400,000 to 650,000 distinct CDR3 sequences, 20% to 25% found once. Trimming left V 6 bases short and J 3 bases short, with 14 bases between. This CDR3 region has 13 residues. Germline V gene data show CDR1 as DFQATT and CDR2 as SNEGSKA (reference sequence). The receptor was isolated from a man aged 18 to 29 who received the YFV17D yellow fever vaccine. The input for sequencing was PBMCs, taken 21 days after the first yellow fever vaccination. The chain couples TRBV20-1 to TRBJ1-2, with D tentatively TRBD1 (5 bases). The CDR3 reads CSAPGQTYYGYTF. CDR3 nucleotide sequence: TGCAGTGCCCCGGGGCAGACTTACTATGGCTACACCTTC.